The clone carrying this T cell receptor (beta chain) has only one observation. Its antigen is undetermined. Researchers ran the PCR with 60 Vbeta and 13 Jbeta primers. Using immunoSEQ multiplex PCR, the repertoire was profiled, and TCRdb retains in-frame clones only, with some absent. The sample yields over 150,000 clones, 80% seen once. Unmatched junction bases numbered 8, after V lost 3 bases and J lost 8 bases. Germline assignment: CDR1 MNHNY and CDR2 SVGAGI (reference sequence). The length of the CDR3 is 14 residues. The sample belongs to a study of cytomegalovirus exposure and HLA in healthy donors. Study information: An early release of data contained 75 million to 100 million unique TCRs, which came from HLA-typed donors. The study's findings and limits: Versus the approximately 700-donor mean, an Asian-associated ancestry cluster reportedly showed fewer N-insertions in a later analysis. Beyond CMV serostatus, there was no information to go on about immune exposure.

This chain joins TRBV6-6 and TRBJ2-5, with 8 bases that match TRBD1. The material sequenced was PBMCs. The TCR was taken from a man under 40 in good health and CMV-seropositive. CDR3 region: CASSYQDRALTQYF. The CDR3 bases are TGTGCCAGCAGTTATCAGGACAGGGCATTAACCCAGTACTTC.